A selection of T cell receptor beta chains follows, all from one sample in a study of vaccination and CD4 T cells after COVID-19. Antigens of these TCRs are unknown. TCRdb re-derived calls from the PCR reads in MiXCR, one entry per CDR3 protein. The sample yields some 20,000 distinct CDR3 sequences, around 55% seen once. Material for sequencing was CD4+ T cells from blood, cultured in vitro. The receptors shown here come from a human donor who had recovered from COVID-19. Both conserved end residues are part of each CDR3. D genes are given only for firm matches. For some rows the clone size is stated as once, few or many, or as a class when expanded; others skip it.

D gene | clone size | J gene | V gene | CDR3 protein | CDR3 DNA
- | - | TRBJ1-1 | TRBV15 | CATSRVGVGNTEAFF | TGTGCCACCAGCAGAGTGGGGGTTGGGAACACTGAAGCTTTCTTT
TRBD2 | - | TRBJ2-5 | TRBV11-2 | CASSPGLAGLETQYF | TGTGCCAGCAGCCCGGGACTAGCGGGACTAGAGACCCAGTACTTC
- | - | TRBJ2-2 | TRBV7-9 | CASSPEVTGELFF | TGTGCCAGCAGTCCGGAGGTCACCGGGGAGCTGTTTTTT
TRBD2 | - | TRBJ2-1 | TRBV6-4 | CASSAMSGSFYNEQFF | TGTGCCAGCAGTGCTATGAGCGGGAGCTTCTACAATGAGCAGTTCTTC
TRBD2 | - | TRBJ2-5 | TRBV20-1 | CSPKAGAGETQYF | TGCAGTCCAAAAGCGGGGGCAGGAGAGACCCAGTACTTC
TRBD1 | - | TRBJ2-3 | TRBV6-1 | CASMRTGHLGVQNTDTQYF | TGTGCCAGCATGAGGACAGGACACCTCGGCGTACAAAACACAGATACGCAGTATTTT
TRBD2 | - | TRBJ2-2 | TRBV7-9 | CASSFHAGVDTGELFF | TGTGCCAGCAGCTTTCATGCGGGAGTGGACACCGGGGAGCTGTTTTTT
TRBD1 | - | TRBJ1-6 | TRBV19 | CASSDRTGGSYNSPLHF | TGTGCCAGTAGTGACCGGACAGGAGGCTCCTATAATTCACCCCTCCACTTT
- | - | TRBJ2-3 | TRBV28 | CASRDSSTDTQYF | TGTGCCAGCAGGGACTCATCCACAGATACGCAGTATTTT
- | - | TRBJ2-4 | TRBV19 | CASSTTGLAKNIQYF | TGTGCCAGTAGTACCACCGGACTAGCCAAAAACATTCAGTACTTC
- | few | TRBJ2-2 | TRBV20-1 | CSARDLRENTGELFF | TGCAGTGCTAGAGATCTGAGGGAGAACACCGGGGAGCTGTTTTTT
- | - | TRBJ2-4 | TRBV20-1 | CSARGLAKNIQYF | TGCAGTGCTAGAGGATTAGCCAAAAACATTCAGTACTTC
- | few | TRBJ1-5 | TRBV7-2 | CASSTSNQPQHF | TGTGCCAGCAGTACAAGTAATCAGCCCCAGCATTTT
- | - | TRBJ1-6 | TRBV4-2 | CASSQDSGSSYNSPLHF | TGTGCCAGCAGCCAAGATTCGGGGAGCTCCTATAATTCACCCCTCCACTTT
- | - | TRBJ1-1 | TRBV24-1 | CATSDSGPSNTEAFF | TGTGCCACCAGTGATTCCGGTCCTTCGAACACTGAAGCTTTCTTT